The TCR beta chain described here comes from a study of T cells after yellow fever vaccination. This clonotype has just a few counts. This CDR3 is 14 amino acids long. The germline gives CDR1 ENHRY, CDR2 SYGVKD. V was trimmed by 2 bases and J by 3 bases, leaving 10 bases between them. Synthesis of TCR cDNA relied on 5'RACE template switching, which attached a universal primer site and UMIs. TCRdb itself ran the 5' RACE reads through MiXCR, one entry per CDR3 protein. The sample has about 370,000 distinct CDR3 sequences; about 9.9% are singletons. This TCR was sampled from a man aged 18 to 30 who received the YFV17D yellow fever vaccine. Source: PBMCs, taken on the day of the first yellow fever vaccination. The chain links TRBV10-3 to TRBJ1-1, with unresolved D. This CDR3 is CAISEGILDTEAFF. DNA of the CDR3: TGTGCCATCAGTGAGGGGATCCTGGACACTGAAGCTTTCTTT.